This paragraph reports one T cell receptor (beta chain). The antigen is not known. The CDR3 consists of 13 residues. V gave up 8 bases and J gave up 3 bases, with 13 bases separating them. CDR1 is MNHNY and CDR2 is SVGAGI in the germline V gene (reference sequence). The data originate from a study of cytomegalovirus exposure and HLA in healthy donors. About the study: Most genotyped donors, approximately 81% of 300 to 400, had Caucasian-associated genetic ancestry. Study-level results: In a later analysis, TCR beta V- and J-gene trimming was associated with a missense DCLRE1C variant. Among TCR beta chains, those listed as cytomegalovirus-associated numbered about 150. Confirmation was obtained in vitro that a few CMV-associated chains are specific for CMV antigens.

The PCR used 60 Vbeta and 13 Jbeta primers. Produced via immunoSEQ multiplex PCR; TCRdb's table is partial and in-frame only. The repertoire consists of 99,000 or so clones, with more than 60% occurring once and the leading ten covering about 2.2%. The J gene is TRBJ1-1, the V gene TRBV6-6, with D perhaps TRBD1 (6 bases). This TCR derives from a young man in good health and CMV-seronegative. Source material: PBMCs. The CDR3 bases are TGTGCCAGCCTCAGGGGTGGGGACACTGAAGCTTTCTTT. Translation gives CASLRGGDTEAFF.